Listed below are T cell receptor beta chains from one sample, sequenced in a study of identical twins. TCRdb fed the 5' RACE reads into MiXCR, producing one record per CDR3 protein. This sample has 250,000 to 300,000 distinct CDR3 sequences, with 8% to 9.5% found just once. These data also featured in a second study, about yellow fever vaccine responses in identical twins.

Sequenced material: CD8+ T cells sorted from blood. The receptors originated from a woman younger than 30 in good health. The CDR3 runs from the conserved cysteine through the conserved F or W. D genes are given only for firm matches. For some rows the clone size is stated as once, few or many, or as a class when expanded; others skip it.

abundance,d_gene,j_gene,v_gene,CDR3nt,CDR3aa
many,NA,TRBJ2-7,TRBV10-3,TGTGCCATCAGCCCAGGCGATTATACCTACGAGCAGTACTTC,CAISPGDYTYEQYF
few,TRBD2,TRBJ2-5,TRBV27,TGTGCCAGCAGTTGGGGGGGGGACGAGACCCAGTACTTC,CASSWGGDETQYF
NA,NA,TRBJ1-2,TRBV7-9,TGTGCCAGCAGCCCCCGGGTGAGTGGCTATGGCTACACCTTC,CASSPRVSGYGYTF
NA,NA,TRBJ2-1,TRBV20-1,TGCAGTGCTAGAGCCTTTCTGCCCCTGAGTGAGCAGTTCTTC,CSARAFLPLSEQFF
few,NA,TRBJ2-3,TRBV7-9,TGTGCCAGCAGCCGTACAGGGTTGGGGACAGATACGCAGTATTTT,CASSRTGLGTDTQYF
few,NA,TRBJ2-3,TRBV11-2,TGTGCCAGCAGGCCACCTCGGGGCCTAGGAACAGATACGCAGTATTTT,CASRPPRGLGTDTQYF
few,NA,TRBJ1-2,TRBV2,TGTGCCAGCACATATGGCGGAGGCGGCTACACCTTC,CASTYGGGGYTF
few,NA,TRBJ2-2,TRBV28,TGTGCCAGCAGTTTCCGGATCAGGGAGCTGTTTTTT,CASSFRIRELFF
NA,TRBD1,TRBJ2-7,TRBV27,TGTGCCAGCAGTCCGCCGACAGGGCCGTACCACGAGCAGTACTTC,CASSPPTGPYHEQYF
NA,NA,TRBJ2-3,TRBV27,TGTGCCAGCAGTTTAGACGGAACTACAGATACGCAGTATTTT,CASSLDGTTDTQYF
NA,NA,TRBJ2-3,TRBV4-2,TGTGCCAGCAGCCCCCTGACGGGGGGCCCTGGTACAGATACGCAGTATTTT,CASSPLTGGPGTDTQYF
many,TRBD1,TRBJ2-3,TRBV7-8,TGTGCCAGCAGCCCGGGGACAGGGGACACAGATACGCAGTATTTT,CASSPGTGDTDTQYF
NA,NA,TRBJ2-7,TRBV7-9,TGTGCCAGCAGCTTAGTGGGTTCGCCCGAGCAGTACTTC,CASSLVGSPEQYF
NA,NA,TRBJ2-5,TRBV28,TGTGCCAGCAGTGACCACCAAGAGACCCAGTACTTC,CASSDHQETQYF
NA,NA,TRBJ2-1,TRBV11-3,TGTGCCAGCAGCTCTATAGCGGATGAGCAGTTCTTC,CASSSIADEQFF
few,TRBD2,TRBJ2-1,TRBV11-3,TGTGCCAGCAGCTTAGATTCCCTAACGGGAGGTCCCAATGAGCAGTTCTTC,CASSLDSLTGGPNEQFF
NA,TRBD2,TRBJ2-3,TRBV5-1,TGCGCCAGCAGCTTGGGACTAGCGGGAAATAACGATACGCAGTATTTT,CASSLGLAGNNDTQYF
few,NA,TRBJ1-1,TRBV11-2,TGTGCCAGCACCTTCGTTCCTAACACTGAAGCTTTCTTT,CASTFVPNTEAFF
many,TRBD2,TRBJ2-5,TRBV7-2,TGTGCCAGCAGCTTATCTGGCGGGGGTTTGGGGACCCAGTACTTC,CASSLSGGGLGTQYF
many,NA,TRBJ2-2,TRBV5-4,TGTGCCAGCAGCTTGGGCACAAGCGGGGAGCTGTTTTTT,CASSLGTSGELFF
many,NA,TRBJ2-5,TRBV12-3/TRBV12-4,TGTGCCAGCAGTAGATTCATAGTGGAACCCCGGGAGACCCAGTACTTC,CASSRFIVEPRETQYF
NA,TRBD2,TRBJ2-2,TRBV5-6,TGTGCCAGCAGCTTGGGCGGGGGTCCCAACGGGGAGCTGTTTTTT,CASSLGGGPNGELFF
many,NA,TRBJ2-7,TRBV6-1,TGTGCCAGCAGCCCACCAGACACCTACGAGCAGTACTTC,CASSPPDTYEQYF
many,NA,TRBJ2-2,TRBV12-3/TRBV12-4,TGTGCCAGCAGCCCCGGACTATCCGGGGAGCTGTTTTTT,CASSPGLSGELFF
NA,NA,TRBJ2-1,TRBV5-6,TGTGCCAGCAGCCCTAGGGGGGTCCTCTACAATGAGCAGTTCTTC,CASSPRGVLYNEQFF
few,TRBD2,TRBJ2-3,TRBV7-9,TGTGCCAGCAGCACGGGACTAGGCACAGATACGCAGTATTTT,CASSTGLGTDTQYF
many,NA,TRBJ1-1,TRBV20-1,TGCAGTGCTAGAGATCCCCACGGTGAAGCTTTCTTT,CSARDPHGEAFF
NA,NA,TRBJ2-7,TRBV7-4,TGTGCCAGCTGTGCCCGGGACGTAGAAACCTACGAGCAGTACTTC,CASCARDVETYEQYF
NA,TRBD1,TRBJ2-1,TRBV12-3/TRBV12-4,TGTGCCAGCACACTGACAGGGTTTGGTGAGCAGTTCTTC,CASTLTGFGEQFF
many,NA,TRBJ2-1,TRBV20-1,TGCAGTGCTAATATCTTGGGTCGGAGTGGCAATGAGCAGTTCTTC,CSANILGRSGNEQFF
many,NA,TRBJ2-7,TRBV4-1,TGCGCCAGCAGCCAAGAAAGAGTAGGGGTATCCTACGAGCAGTACTTC,CASSQERVGVSYEQYF
many,NA,TRBJ2-1,TRBV6-5,TGTGCCAGCAGTTGGGGCAACAATGAGCAGTTCTTC,CASSWGNNEQFF